The rows below give T cell receptor beta chains drawn from one sample of a study of identical twins. TCRdb re-called the 5' RACE reads with MiXCR, one entry per CDR3 protein. Among 650,000 to 750,000 distinct CDR3 sequences listed, about 20% were seen once. These data are also associated with another study on T cells expressing NK-cell markers.

What was sequenced was PBMCs. These TCRs come from a woman aged 18 to 35 in good health. Both conserved end residues are part of each CDR3. The order of the fields is J gene, clone size, D gene, V gene, CDR3 protein, CDR3 DNA. D genes are given only for firm matches. Expanded clones get a size class; other rows say once, few or many, or leave the size out.

TRBJ2-6 | NA | NA | TRBV7-2 | CASSLGTANVLTF | TGTGCCAGCAGCTTAGGGACGGCCAACGTCCTGACTTTC
TRBJ1-2 | few | NA | TRBV19 | CASSPPMTHGYTF | TGTGCCAGTAGTCCTCCCATGACACATGGCTACACCTTC
TRBJ1-2 | NA | NA | TRBV20-1 | CSASSNPDTNYGYTF | TGCAGTGCGAGTAGTAATCCCGACACAAACTATGGCTACACCTTC
TRBJ2-2 | NA | TRBD1 | TRBV25-1 | CASSEPGTGTGELFF | TGTGCCAGCAGTGAGCCCGGGACAGGCACCGGGGAGCTGTTTTTT
TRBJ1-2 | NA | TRBD1 | TRBV2 | CASGGTGNPYGYTF | TGTGCCAGCGGAGGGACAGGGAACCCCTATGGCTACACCTTC
TRBJ2-3 | many | TRBD2 | TRBV20-1 | CSADAVLAGNTDTQYF | TGCAGTGCTGACGCCGTGCTAGCGGGAAACACAGATACGCAGTATTTT
TRBJ2-7 | NA | NA | TRBV2 | CAKNRIRDEQYF | TGTGCGAAAAATAGGATTAGGGACGAGCAGTACTTC
TRBJ1-2 | NA | TRBD1 | TRBV12-3/TRBV12-4 | CASSLLYRGEGGYTF | TGTGCCAGCAGTTTATTGTACAGGGGGGAGGGTGGCTACACCTTC
TRBJ1-1 | many | NA | TRBV29-1 | CSVVTWINMNTEAFF | TGCAGCGTTGTAACTTGGATCAACATGAACACTGAAGCTTTCTTT
TRBJ2-5 | NA | TRBD2 | TRBV4-3 | CASSPRGRGETQYF | TGCGCCAGCAGCCCCCGCGGGAGGGGCGAGACCCAGTACTTC
TRBJ2-1 | NA | TRBD1 | TRBV7-2 | CASSSTGGPPRSHEQFF | TGTGCCAGCAGCTCGACAGGGGGCCCGCCTAGAAGTCATGAGCAGTTCTTC
TRBJ2-3 | few | TRBD2 | TRBV29-1 | CSVERERGDTQYF | TGCAGCGTGGAGCGGGAGAGGGGAGATACGCAGTATTTT
TRBJ2-2 | few | NA | TRBV10-3 | CAIRYKNTGELFF | TGTGCCATCAGATACAAGAACACCGGGGAGCTGTTTTTT
TRBJ2-1 | few | TRBD2 | TRBV10-1 | CASSVAGSGYNEQFF | TGCGCCAGCAGTGTAGCGGGCTCAGGCTACAATGAGCAGTTCTTC
TRBJ1-2 | NA | NA | TRBV2 | CASRDGNNYGYTF | TGTGCCAGCAGGGACGGTAACAACTATGGCTACACCTTC
TRBJ2-1 | NA | TRBD2 | TRBV20-1 | CSTRTSGRLSEQFF | TGCAGTACCCGGACTAGCGGGAGACTGAGTGAGCAGTTCTTC
TRBJ1-2 | NA | NA | TRBV7-2 | CASSWDVDGYTF | TGTGCCAGCAGCTGGGACGTGGATGGCTACACCTTC
TRBJ2-7 | NA | NA | TRBV5-1 | CASSKNGGPTYEQYF | TGCGCCAGCAGTAAGAACGGGGGCCCCACCTACGAGCAGTACTTC
TRBJ2-2 | few | NA | TRBV12-3/TRBV12-4 | CASSFRAVGELFF | TGTGCCAGCAGTTTTCGAGCGGTCGGGGAGCTGTTTTTT
TRBJ2-1 | few | TRBD1 | TRBV20-1 | CSARRPSGQPTVDEQFF | TGCAGTGCTAGACGTCCCTCGGGACAGCCAACCGTGGATGAGCAGTTCTTC
TRBJ2-7 | many | NA | TRBV20-1 | CSATSGFKYEQYF | TGCAGTGCTACCTCGGGGTTCAAATACGAGCAGTACTTC
TRBJ2-3 | few | NA | TRBV7-3 | CASSLSGPITDTQYF | TGTGCCAGCAGCTTGAGCGGGCCGATCACAGATACGCAGTATTTT
TRBJ2-6 | NA | NA | TRBV6-5 | CASSYAQIRTGANVLTF | TGTGCCAGCAGTTACGCGCAGATTAGGACTGGGGCCAACGTCCTGACTTTC
TRBJ2-3 | NA | NA | TRBV6-6 | CASSYTLDTQYF | TGTGCCAGCAGTTACACCTTGGATACGCAGTATTTT
TRBJ2-2 | NA | NA | TRBV6-2/TRBV6-3 | CASSRDLINTGELFF | TGTGCCAGCAGCCGGGACCTGATAAACACCGGGGAGCTGTTTTTT
TRBJ2-2 | few | NA | TRBV5-1 | CASNNDPGGIGELFF | TGCGCCAGCAATAATGATCCCGGGGGAATCGGGGAGCTGTTTTTT
TRBJ2-5 | NA | NA | TRBV4-3 | CASSQEGVAERYF | TGCGCCAGCAGCCAAGAGGGGGTAGCGGAGAGGTACTTC
TRBJ2-1 | few | NA | TRBV9 | CASSVPPTGYNEQFF | TGTGCCAGCAGCGTACCCCCTACGGGTTACAATGAGCAGTTCTTC
TRBJ2-3 | few | TRBD2 | TRBV7-2 | CASSLGVAGADTQYF | TGTGCCAGCAGCTTAGGCGTAGCGGGAGCAGATACGCAGTATTTT
TRBJ2-3 | few | TRBD2 | TRBV5-1 | CASAPAGGLGDTQYF | TGCGCCAGCGCCCCAGCGGGGGGGCTAGGAGATACGCAGTATTTT
TRBJ2-6 | NA | NA | TRBV12-3/TRBV12-4 | CASSRTETGANVLTF | TGTGCCAGCAGCCGTACTGAGACAGGGGCCAACGTCCTGACTTTC
TRBJ2-7 | NA | NA | TRBV3-1 | CASSHTFGEQYF | TGTGCCAGCAGCCATACCTTCGGCGAGCAGTACTTC
TRBJ1-2 | NA | TRBD1 | TRBV12-3/TRBV12-4 | CTCSSLLSGQGSYGYTF | TGTACCTGCAGTTCCCTCCTTTCCGGACAGGGAAGCTATGGCTACACCTTC
TRBJ1-2 | NA | NA | TRBV29-1 | CSVLVRNYGYTF | TGCAGCGTTCTTGTCAGAAACTATGGCTACACCTTC
TRBJ2-7 | NA | TRBD2 | TRBV27 | CASRAGATYEQYF | TGTGCCAGCAGAGCGGGAGCAACTTACGAGCAGTACTTC
TRBJ2-1 | few | TRBD2 | TRBV20-1 | CSARVTSGGSYNEQFF | TGCAGTGCTAGGGTTACTAGCGGGGGTTCCTACAATGAGCAGTTCTTC
TRBJ2-1 | few | NA | TRBV7-9 | CASSKQYLPGYYNEQFF | TGTGCCAGCAGCAAACAGTACCTGCCGGGGTACTACAATGAGCAGTTCTTC
TRBJ2-2 | few | TRBD2 | TRBV4-3 | CASSQTLGGVAGELFF | TGCGCCAGCAGCCAGACTCTGGGAGGGGTGGCCGGGGAGCTGTTTTTT
TRBJ1-2 | NA | NA | TRBV20-1 | CSASAREEGGYTF | TGCAGTGCTAGTGCCAGGGAGGAGGGGGGCTACACCTTC
TRBJ2-2 | few | NA | TRBV20-1 | CSAPGQPGELFF | TGCAGTGCTCCCGGACAGCCCGGGGAGCTGTTTTTT
TRBJ2-1 | NA | NA | TRBV18 | CASSPRSHNEQFF | TGTGCCAGCTCACCGAGGAGCCACAATGAGCAGTTCTTC
TRBJ1-2 | NA | NA | TRBV10-3 | CAISEFTNYGYTF | TGTGCCATCAGTGAGTTCACCAACTATGGCTACACCTTC
TRBJ1-2 | many | NA | TRBV7-9 | CASSSQEYGYTF | TGTGCCAGCAGCTCTCAAGAGTATGGCTACACCTTC
TRBJ1-1 | NA | NA | TRBV5-1 | CASSLTTTETAFF | TGCGCCAGCAGCTTGACCACGACAGAGACAGCTTTCTTT
TRBJ2-3 | many | TRBD2 | TRBV5-1 | CASRRGREDTQYF | TGCGCCAGCAGGCGCGGGAGAGAAGATACGCAGTATTTT
TRBJ2-1 | few | TRBD1 | TRBV4-3 | CASSQDIETGLDEQFF | TGCGCCAGCAGCCAAGACATTGAGACAGGGCTCGATGAGCAGTTCTTC
TRBJ2-1 | many | TRBD2 | TRBV20-1 | CSAAELAGAHEQFF | TGCAGTGCTGCAGAACTAGCGGGAGCGCATGAGCAGTTCTTC
TRBJ2-2 | once | NA | TRBV5-6 | CASSWGSPGGELFF | TGTGCCAGCAGCTGGGGCAGCCCTGGAGGGGAGCTGTTTTTT
TRBJ1-1 | many | NA | TRBV9 | CASSVALNTEAFF | TGTGCCAGCAGCGTAGCATTGAACACTGAAGCTTTCTTT
TRBJ2-3 | few | TRBD2 | TRBV27 | CASLGTSGGYPTDTQYF | TGTGCCAGCCTCGGGACTAGCGGGGGGTACCCCACAGATACGCAGTATTTT
TRBJ1-2 | many | NA | TRBV29-1 | CSVEREVSWDGYTF | TGCAGCGTTGAAAGGGAGGTATCTTGGGATGGCTACACCTTC
TRBJ2-1 | NA | NA | TRBV20-1 | CSAGMNNEQFF | TGCAGTGCTGGTATGAATAATGAGCAGTTCTTC
TRBJ2-7 | few | NA | TRBV4-2 | CASSHAPRDYEQYF | TGTGCCAGCAGCCATGCACCCCGGGACTACGAGCAGTACTTC
TRBJ2-1 | few | TRBD2 | TRBV29-1 | CSGFTGTTYDEQFF | TGCAGCGGGTTCACCGGGACTACCTACGATGAGCAGTTCTTC
TRBJ2-7 | NA | NA | TRBV7-2 | CASSWIGGTSYEQYF | TGTGCCAGCAGCTGGATTGGCGGGACCTCCTACGAGCAGTACTTC
TRBJ2-3 | NA | TRBD1 | TRBV15 | CATARRGRSSRDTQYF | TGTGCCACCGCGAGAAGGGGGCGCTCTTCCAGAGATACGCAGTATTTT
TRBJ2-7 | few | TRBD2 | TRBV27 | CASRATGGPNYEQYF | TGTGCCAGCAGGGCTACGGGAGGGCCTAATTACGAGCAGTACTTC